The 7 T cell receptor beta chains below all came from one sample that was sequenced in a study of response to subunit inactivated influenza vaccine. MiXCR was run by TCRdb on the RT-PCR reads, yielding one entry per CDR3 protein. Among about 520,000 distinct CDR3 sequences, approximately 11% were seen once, and the ten largest hold roughly 12%. Here the sequenced sample was PBMCs from blood, taken 45 days after vaccination. These receptors all come from a man aged 45-65 years who received an inactivated influenza vaccine.

This clonotype was recorded a few times. This chain joins TRBV4-1 and TRBJ2-3; TRBD1 might be the D (6 bases). The V gene lost 0 bases and the J gene lost 9 bases, with 10 bases spanning the gap. This CDR3 spans 13 amino acids. Germline V CDR1 and CDR2: MGHRA, YSYEKL. The CDR3 is CASSQDQGLTQYF. The CDR3 DNA follows: TGCGCCAGCAGCCAAGATCAGGGGTTGACGCAGTATTTT.

This clonotype appeared a few times. The chain combines TRBV3-1 with TRBJ2-1, with 11 bases aligning to TRBD2. Germline CDR1 LGHDT, CDR2 YNNKEL (reference sequence). The CDR3 is made up of 17 amino acids. V gave up 4 bases and J gave up 4 bases; unmatched junction bases: 9. The CDR3 nucleotides read TGTGCCAGCAGCCCGACCGGACTAGCGGGCCATTACAATGAGCAGTTCTTC. Amino acids: CASSPTGLAGHYNEQFF.

This clonotype was seen many times. The germline gene is not matched at one end of the junction; a read error may be the cause. The V and J genes are TRBV5-1 and TRBJ2-7; D is ambiguous. The CDR3 contains 12 residues. Germline CDR1 reads SGHRS; CDR2 reads YFSETQ. CDR3 region: CASSLESYEQYF. The CDR3 DNA reads TGTGCCAGCAGCTTAGAATCCTACGAGCAGTACTTC.

The chain employs TRBV20-1 and TRBJ2-1, with 7 bases matching TRBD2. This CDR3 contains 17 residues. After removal of 2 bases from V and 4 bases from J, the junction contained 14 bases not matched to a gene. CDR1 and CDR2 from the germline V gene are DFQATT and SNEGSKA (reference sequence). The CDR3 reads CSARSLGGRGYYNEQFF. CDR3 coding DNA: TGCAGTGCTAGAAGTCTGGGAGGGAGGGGATATTACAATGAGCAGTTCTTC.

The rearrangement joins TRBV5-6 to TRBJ2-7; a weak D match, TRBD2 (5 bases). CDR1 is SGHDT and CDR2 is YYEEEE in the germline V gene. V gave up 1 base and J gave up 0 bases, with 11 bases separating them. The CDR3 totals 15 residues. CDR3 nucleotide sequence: TGTGCCAGCAGCTTGCGGGGAAAGAGCTCCTACGAGCAGTACTTC. Residues: CASSLRGKSSYEQYF.

The chain recombines TRBV6-2 or TRBV6-3 with TRBJ2-3; D possibly corresponds to TRBD2 (7 bases). V was clipped by 2 bases and J by 1 base, with 10 bases between them. The CDR3 consists of 15 residues. The germline gives CDR1 MNHEY, CDR2 SVGEGT. The CDR3 region is CASSYRGAGTDTQYF. CDR3 DNA sequence: TGTGCCAGCAGTTACCGGGGGGCGGGCACAGATACGCAGTATTTT.

This clonotype was detected only a few times. The chain carries TRBV20-1 and TRBJ2-1; D tentatively reads TRBD1 or TRBD2 (5 bases each). Trimming removed 5 bases from V and 5 bases from J, with 13 bases in between. Looked up from germline, CDR1 is DFQATT and CDR2 is SNEGSKA (reference sequence). The CDR3 is made up of 13 amino acids. The DNA for the CDR3 is TGCAGTGCTGGGGGACCCCTTAACAATGAGCAGTTCTTC. Translation: CSAGGPLNNEQFF.